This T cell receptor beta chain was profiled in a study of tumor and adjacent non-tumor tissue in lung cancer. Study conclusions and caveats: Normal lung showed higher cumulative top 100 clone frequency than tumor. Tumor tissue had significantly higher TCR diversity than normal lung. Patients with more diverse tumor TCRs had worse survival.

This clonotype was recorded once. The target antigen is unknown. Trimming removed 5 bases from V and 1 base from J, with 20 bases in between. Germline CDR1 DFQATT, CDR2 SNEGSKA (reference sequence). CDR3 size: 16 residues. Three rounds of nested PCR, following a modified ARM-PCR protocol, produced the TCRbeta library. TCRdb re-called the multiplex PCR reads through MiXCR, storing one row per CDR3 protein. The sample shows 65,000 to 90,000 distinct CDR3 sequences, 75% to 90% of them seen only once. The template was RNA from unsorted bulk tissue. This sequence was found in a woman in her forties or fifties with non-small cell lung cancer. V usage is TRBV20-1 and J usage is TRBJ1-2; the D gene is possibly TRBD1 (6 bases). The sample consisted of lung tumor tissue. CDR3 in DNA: TGCAGTGCTTCGGGACACCCGGATCATTTTAACTATGGCTACACCTTC. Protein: CSASGHPDHFNYGYTF.